This T cell receptor (beta chain) came from a study of OX40 agonist ivuxolimab in advanced cancers. On this clone itself: The antigen is not known.

CDR3 length: 17 residues. In germline, CDR1 is SGHRS, CDR2 YFSETQ. V lost 1 base and J 0 bases, leaving 15 bases between the germline ends. Study findings and constraints: Those patients achieving a partial response at 0.1-3.0 mg/kg showed among the lowest clonal expansion. Certain nonresponders likewise exhibited a low normalized T-cell clonal expansion.

Using immunoSEQ multiplex PCR, the repertoire was profiled, and TCRdb retains in-frame clones only, with some absent. Of about 68,000 clones detected, around 90% appear once; the ten largest clones hold around 0.33%. Anyone with autoimmune disease history or systemic immunosuppression was excluded. This material consisted of CD4+ or CD8+ T cells sorted from blood, taken in a trial of the OX40 agonist ivuxolimab. The sequence was obtained from an adult with an advanced solid tumor such as melanoma, head and neck, liver or kidney cancer. The V and J genes are TRBV5-1 and TRBJ2-3, with D perhaps matching TRBD1 (6 bases). The CDR3 bases are TGCGCCAGCAGCTTGTGGGACACCACCACTAGCACAGATACGCAGTATTTT. Translation gives CASSLWDTTTSTDTQYF.